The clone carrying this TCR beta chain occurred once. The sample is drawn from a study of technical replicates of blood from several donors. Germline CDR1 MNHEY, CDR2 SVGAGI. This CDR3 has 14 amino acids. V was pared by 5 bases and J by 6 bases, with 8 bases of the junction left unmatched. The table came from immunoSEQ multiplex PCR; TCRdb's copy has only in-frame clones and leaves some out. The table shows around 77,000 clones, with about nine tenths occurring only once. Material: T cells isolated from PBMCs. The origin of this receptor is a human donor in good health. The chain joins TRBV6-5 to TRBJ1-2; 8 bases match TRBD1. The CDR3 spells CASSPSDRANGYTF. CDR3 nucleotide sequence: TGTGCCAGCAGTCCTTCGGACAGGGCAAATGGCTACACCTTC.